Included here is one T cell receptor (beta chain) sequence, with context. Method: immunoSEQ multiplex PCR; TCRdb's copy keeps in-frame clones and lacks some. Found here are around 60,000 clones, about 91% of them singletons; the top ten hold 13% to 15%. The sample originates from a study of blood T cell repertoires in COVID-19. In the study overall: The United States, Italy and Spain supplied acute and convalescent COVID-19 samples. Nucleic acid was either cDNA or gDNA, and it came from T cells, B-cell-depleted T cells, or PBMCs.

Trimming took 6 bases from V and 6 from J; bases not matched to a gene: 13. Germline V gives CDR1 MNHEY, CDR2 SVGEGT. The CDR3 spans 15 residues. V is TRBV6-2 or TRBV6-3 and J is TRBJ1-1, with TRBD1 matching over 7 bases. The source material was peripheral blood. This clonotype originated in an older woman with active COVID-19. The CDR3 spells CASSPMRAGGSEAFF. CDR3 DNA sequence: TGTGCCAGCAGCCCTATGAGGGCAGGGGGGTCTGAAGCTTTCTTT.